Described below is a single T cell receptor beta chain sequence and its context. This sample is part of a study of shared clonotypes between healthy human individuals. About the research overall: Donors consisted of two women and a few men between 18 and 49.

This table comes from immunoSEQ multiplex PCR, and its TCRdb copy is limited to in-frame clones, with some not included. The profile shows 1.6 million or so clones, about 96% of them singletons. The V end lost 4 bases, the J end lost 0 bases, and 17 bases lay between the germline ends. The germline V gene encodes CDR1 SGHDT and CDR2 YYEEEE. The CDR3 spans 17 residues. The TCR comes from a man younger than 40 in good health. The J gene is TRBJ1-3, the V gene TRBV5-6; D perhaps matches TRBD1 (5 bases). Sequencing was performed on naive CD4+ T cells sorted from blood. Subset denoted: CD45RA+ positively selected. Written as DNA, the CDR3 is TGTGCCAGCAGCCGAGAAGGCAGGGCCTACTCTGGAAACACCATATATTTT. The encoded protein is CASSREGRAYSGNTIYF.